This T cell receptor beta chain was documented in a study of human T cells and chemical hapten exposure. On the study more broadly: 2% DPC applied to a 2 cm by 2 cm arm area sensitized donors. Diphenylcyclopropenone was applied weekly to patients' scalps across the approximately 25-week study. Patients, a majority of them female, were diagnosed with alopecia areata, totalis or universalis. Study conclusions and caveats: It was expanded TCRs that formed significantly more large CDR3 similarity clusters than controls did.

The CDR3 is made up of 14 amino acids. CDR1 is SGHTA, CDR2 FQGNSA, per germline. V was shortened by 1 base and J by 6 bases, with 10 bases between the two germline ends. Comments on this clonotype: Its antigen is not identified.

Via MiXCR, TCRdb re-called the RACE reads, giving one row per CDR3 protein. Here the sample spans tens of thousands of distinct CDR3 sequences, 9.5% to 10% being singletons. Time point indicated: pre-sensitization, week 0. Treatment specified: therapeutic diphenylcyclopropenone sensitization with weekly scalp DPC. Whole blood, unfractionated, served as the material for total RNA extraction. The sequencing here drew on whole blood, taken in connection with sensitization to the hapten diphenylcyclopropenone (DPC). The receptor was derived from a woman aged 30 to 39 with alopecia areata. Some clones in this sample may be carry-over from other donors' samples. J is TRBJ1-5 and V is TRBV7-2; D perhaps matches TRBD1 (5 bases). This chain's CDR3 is CASSLVGTGQPQHF. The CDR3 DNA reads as TGTGCCAGCAGCTTAGTTGGGACGGGTCAGCCCCAGCATTTT.